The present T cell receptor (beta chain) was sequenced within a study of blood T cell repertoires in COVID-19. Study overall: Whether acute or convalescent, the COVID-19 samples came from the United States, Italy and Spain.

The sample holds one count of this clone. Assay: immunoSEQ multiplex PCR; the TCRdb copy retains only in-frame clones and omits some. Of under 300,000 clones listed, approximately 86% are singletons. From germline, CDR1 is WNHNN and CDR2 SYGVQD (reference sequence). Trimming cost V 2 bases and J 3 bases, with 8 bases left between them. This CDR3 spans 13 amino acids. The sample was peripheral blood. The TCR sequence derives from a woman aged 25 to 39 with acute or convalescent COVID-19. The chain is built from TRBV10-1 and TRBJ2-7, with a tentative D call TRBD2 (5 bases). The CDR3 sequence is CASSEAGGYEQYF. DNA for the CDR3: TGCGCCAGCAGTGAGGCCGGAGGCTACGAGCAGTACTTC.